This T cell receptor beta chain was recorded in a study of early T cells in non-severe SARS-CoV-2 infection. Germline-derived CDR1 and CDR2 are SNHLY and FYNNEI. This CDR3 has 17 residues. Trimming shortened V by 3 bases and J by 5 bases, and 22 bases separated the two germline ends. This clonotype was found a few times. Individual cDNA molecules were tagged with unique molecular identifiers, the study reported. Via MiXCR, TCRdb re-called the 5' RACE reads, giving one row per CDR3 protein. The sample yields 65,000 to 70,000 distinct CDR3 sequences, over 9% seen once. The genes are TRBV2 and TRBJ2-5; D may be TRBD1 (7 bases). The material sequenced was whole blood. The clonotype originates from an adult who was a healthcare worker with PCR-confirmed SARS-CoV-2 infection or an uninfected control (not recorded which). CDR3 bases: TGTGCCAGCAGTGAGGGGAGGACAGGCGGCCTTAGGGAGACCCAGTACTTC. Its protein product is CASSEGRTGGLRETQYF.